These T cell receptor beta chains were read from a single sample in a study of blood T cell repertoires in COVID-19. Libraries were prepared by immunoSEQ multiplex PCR; TCRdb keeps only in-frame clonotypes and omits some of them. Of 190,000 or so clones listed, approximately 90% were seen once; the top ten hold approximately 6.2%. Source material: peripheral blood. The source is a man aged 55 to 70 who had recovered from COVID-19. Each CDR3 is given with its conserved first and last residue. A D gene is named only where the DNA matches it firmly. Where a row states a size, it is once, few, many or the class of an expanded clone; other rows omit it.

V gene: TRBV6-1; J gene: TRBJ2-1; clone size: once; D gene: TRBD1; CDR3 protein: CASSESWVGGKRNEQFF; CDR3 DNA: TGTGCCAGCAGTGAATCCTGGGTAGGGGGCAAGAGGAATGAGCAGTTCTTC
V gene: TRBV27; J gene: TRBJ2-7; clone size: .; D gene: TRBD1; CDR3 protein: CASSIFRDRAYEQYF; CDR3 DNA: TGTGCCAGCAGTATCTTCCGGGACAGGGCCTACGAGCAGTACTTC
V gene: TRBV7-3; J gene: TRBJ2-7; clone size: .; D gene: TRBD2; CDR3 protein: CASSPSVRTRSYEQYF; CDR3 DNA: TGTGCCAGCAGCCCCTCCGTGAGGACTAGGTCCTACGAGCAGTACTTC
V gene: TRBV10-3; J gene: TRBJ1-6; clone size: .; D gene: .; CDR3 protein: CAISRDPNNSPLHF; CDR3 DNA: TGTGCCATCAGCAGGGATCCGAATAATTCACCCCTCCACTTT
V gene: TRBV5-6; J gene: TRBJ1-1; clone size: .; D gene: .; CDR3 protein: CASSPGGRFTEAFF; CDR3 DNA: TGTGCCAGCAGCCCCGGAGGACGCTTCACTGAAGCTTTCTTT
V gene: TRBV5-1; J gene: TRBJ2-7; clone size: .; D gene: TRBD1; CDR3 protein: CASSFTGQNAHEQYF; CDR3 DNA: TGCGCCAGCAGCTTTACGGGACAGAACGCCCACGAGCAGTACTTC
V gene: TRBV28; J gene: TRBJ1-1; clone size: .; D gene: .; CDR3 protein: CASSLTVNTEAFF; CDR3 DNA: TGTGCCAGCAGCCTGACAGTTAACACTGAAGCTTTCTTT
V gene: TRBV7-9; J gene: TRBJ1-1; clone size: .; D gene: .; CDR3 protein: CASSVDSMNTEAFF; CDR3 DNA: TGTGCCAGCAGCGTGGACAGCATGAACACTGAAGCTTTCTTT
V gene: TRBV24-1; J gene: TRBJ2-3; clone size: .; D gene: .; CDR3 protein: CATSDQEDRTDTQYF; CDR3 DNA: TGTGCCACCAGTGATCAGGAAGACCGCACAGATACGCAGTATTTT
V gene: TRBV11-2; J gene: TRBJ1-1; clone size: .; D gene: .; CDR3 protein: CASSLRGGNTEAFF; CDR3 DNA: TGTGCCAGCAGCTTGAGAGGAGGCAACACTGAAGCTTTCTTT
V gene: TRBV27; J gene: TRBJ1-1; clone size: few; D gene: TRBD1; CDR3 protein: CASRVDRGVTEAFF; CDR3 DNA: TGTGCCAGCAGGGTGGACAGGGGGGTCACTGAAGCTTTCTTT
V gene: TRBV19; J gene: TRBJ1-5; clone size: few; D gene: .; CDR3 protein: CASSPDWRPQHF; CDR3 DNA: TGTGCCAGTAGTCCTGACTGGCGGCCCCAGCATTTT
V gene: TRBV6-1; J gene: TRBJ1-4; clone size: .; D gene: .; CDR3 protein: CASKAAGDEKLFF; CDR3 DNA: TGTGCCAGCAAGGCGGCGGGGGATGAAAAACTGTTTTTT
V gene: TRBV12-3/TRBV12-4; J gene: TRBJ1-4; clone size: .; D gene: TRBD1; CDR3 protein: CASRLGQVEKLFF; CDR3 DNA: TGTGCCAGCAGACTAGGACAGGTTGAAAAACTGTTTTTT
V gene: TRBV12-3/TRBV12-4; J gene: TRBJ1-2; clone size: .; D gene: .; CDR3 protein: CASSLGTERGYTF; CDR3 DNA: TGTGCCAGCAGTTTAGGGACAGAGCGGGGCTACACCTTC
V gene: TRBV19; J gene: TRBJ2-2; clone size: .; D gene: .; CDR3 protein: CASSIWAESNTGELFF; CDR3 DNA: TGTGCCAGTAGTATATGGGCCGAATCGAACACCGGGGAGCTGTTTTTT
V gene: TRBV6-5; J gene: TRBJ1-5; clone size: .; D gene: .; CDR3 protein: CASRRQLPDQPQHF; CDR3 DNA: TGTGCCAGCAGACGACAGTTACCAGATCAGCCCCAGCATTTT
V gene: TRBV7-6; J gene: TRBJ2-7; clone size: .; D gene: .; CDR3 protein: CASTPYRDSSYEQYF; CDR3 DNA: TGTGCCAGCACCCCGTATCGGGACTCCTCGTACGAGCAGTACTTC
V gene: TRBV4-1; J gene: TRBJ2-3; clone size: once; D gene: TRBD2; CDR3 protein: CASSPGLAGGDTQYF; CDR3 DNA: TGCGCCAGCAGCCCGGGACTAGCGGGAGGAGATACGCAGTATTTT
V gene: TRBV5-1; J gene: TRBJ2-1; clone size: few; D gene: .; CDR3 protein: CASSLAFNNEQFF; CDR3 DNA: TGCGCCAGCAGCTTGGCCTTTAACAATGAGCAGTTCTTC
V gene: TRBV5-6; J gene: TRBJ2-7; clone size: .; D gene: TRBD1; CDR3 protein: CASSSGQEYEQYF; CDR3 DNA: TGTGCCAGCAGCTCGGGACAGGAGTACGAGCAGTACTTC
V gene: TRBV29-1; J gene: TRBJ2-7; clone size: once; D gene: .; CDR3 protein: CSVGRQGREQYF; CDR3 DNA: TGCAGCGTTGGAAGGCAGGGGCGCGAGCAGTACTTC
V gene: TRBV18; J gene: TRBJ1-2; clone size: once; D gene: .; CDR3 protein: CASSPRGLQGYGYTF; CDR3 DNA: TGTGCCAGCTCACCACGCGGATTGCAGGGGTATGGCTACACCTTC
V gene: TRBV4-3; J gene: TRBJ1-4; clone size: .; D gene: TRBD1; CDR3 protein: CASSQDSGTGYEKLFF; CDR3 DNA: TGCGCCAGCAGCCAAGATAGCGGGACAGGGTATGAAAAACTGTTTTTT